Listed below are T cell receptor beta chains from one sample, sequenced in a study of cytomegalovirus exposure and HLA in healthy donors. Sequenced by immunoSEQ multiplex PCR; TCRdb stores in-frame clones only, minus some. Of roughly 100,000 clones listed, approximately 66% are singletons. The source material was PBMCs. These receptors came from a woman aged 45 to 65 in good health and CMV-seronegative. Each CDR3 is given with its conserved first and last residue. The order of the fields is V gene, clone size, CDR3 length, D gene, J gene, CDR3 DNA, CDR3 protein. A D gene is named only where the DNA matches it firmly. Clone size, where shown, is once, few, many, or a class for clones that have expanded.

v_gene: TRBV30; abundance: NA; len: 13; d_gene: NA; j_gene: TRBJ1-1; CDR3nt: TGTGCCTGGAGTGTAATTCGTAGCGCTGAAGCTTTCTTT; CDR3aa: CAWSVIRSAEAFF
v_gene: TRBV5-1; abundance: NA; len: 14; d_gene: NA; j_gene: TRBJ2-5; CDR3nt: TGCGCCAGCAGCTTGGCGGCAGGCCAAGAGACCCAGTACTTC; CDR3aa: CASSLAAGQETQYF
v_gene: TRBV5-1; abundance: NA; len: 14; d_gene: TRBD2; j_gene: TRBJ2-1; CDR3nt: TGCGCCAGCAGCGTAGCGGGAGCCAACAATGAGCAGTTCTTC; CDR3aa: CASSVAGANNEQFF
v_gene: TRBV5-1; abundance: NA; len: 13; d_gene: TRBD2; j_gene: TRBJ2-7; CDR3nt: TGCGCCAGCAGCATCGGGGGGGTGGAAGAGCAGTACTTC; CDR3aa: CASSIGGVEEQYF
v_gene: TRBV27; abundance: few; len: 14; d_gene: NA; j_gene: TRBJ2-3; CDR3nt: TGTGCCAGCAGTACATACCAGGAGGCAGATACGCAGTATTTT; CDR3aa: CASSTYQEADTQYF
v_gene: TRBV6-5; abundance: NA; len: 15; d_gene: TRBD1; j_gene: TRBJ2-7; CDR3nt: TGTGCCAGCAGAGTGGGACAGGGGTCCGCCTACGAGCAGTACTTC; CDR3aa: CASRVGQGSAYEQYF
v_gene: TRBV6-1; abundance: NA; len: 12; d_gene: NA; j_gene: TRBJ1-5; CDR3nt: TGTGCCAGCAGGGTGATCGGTCAGCCCCAGCATTTT; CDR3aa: CASRVIGQPQHF
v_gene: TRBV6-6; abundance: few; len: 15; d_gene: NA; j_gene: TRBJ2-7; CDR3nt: TGTGCCAGCAGTTACTCTGGGCCTTCCTACTACGAGCAGTACTTC; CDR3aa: CASSYSGPSYYEQYF
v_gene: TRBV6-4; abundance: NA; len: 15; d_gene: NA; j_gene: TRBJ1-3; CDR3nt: TGTGCCAGCTTCGGAGGGCGTAACTCTGGAAACACCATATATTTT; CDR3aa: CASFGGRNSGNTIYF
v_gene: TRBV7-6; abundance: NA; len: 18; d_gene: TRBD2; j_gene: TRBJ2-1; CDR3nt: TGTGCCAGCAGCTTAGCCCCCTCACTAGCGGGAGGTAGCAATGAGCAGTTCTTC; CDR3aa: CASSLAPSLAGGSNEQFF
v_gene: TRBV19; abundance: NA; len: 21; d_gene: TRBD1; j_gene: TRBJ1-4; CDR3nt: TGTGCCAGTAGTACCCCTCCTCGGACAGGAGTAAGCGTGTTGGTGGCGGAAAAACTGTTTTTT; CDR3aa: CASSTPPRTGVSVLVAEKLFF
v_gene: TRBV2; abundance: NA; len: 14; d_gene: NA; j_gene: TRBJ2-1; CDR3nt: TGTGCCAGCAGTATCGGGTCGGCTAACAATGAGCAGTTCTTC; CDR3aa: CASSIGSANNEQFF
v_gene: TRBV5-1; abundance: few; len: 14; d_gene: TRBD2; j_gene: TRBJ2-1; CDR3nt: TGCGCCAGCAGCTCAGCGGGGCCTAACAATGAGCAGTTCTTC; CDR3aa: CASSSAGPNNEQFF
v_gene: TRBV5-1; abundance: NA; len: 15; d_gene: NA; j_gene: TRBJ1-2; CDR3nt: TGCGCCAGCAGCATCCACCCGGAGATGCGGGATGGCTACACCTTC; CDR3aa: CASSIHPEMRDGYTF
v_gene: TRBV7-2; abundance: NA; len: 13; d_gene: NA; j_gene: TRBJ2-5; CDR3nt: TGTGCCAGCAGCCCTGGGAGCGGTGGGACCCAGTACTTC; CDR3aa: CASSPGSGGTQYF
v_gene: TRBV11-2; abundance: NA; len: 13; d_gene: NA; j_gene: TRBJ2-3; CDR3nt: TGTGCCAGCAGCCCGGGATCCACAGATACGCAGTATTTT; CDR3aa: CASSPGSTDTQYF
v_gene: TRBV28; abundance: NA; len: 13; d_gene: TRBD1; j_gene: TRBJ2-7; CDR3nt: TGTGCCCAACCCGGGACAGGTACCTACGAGCAGTACTTC; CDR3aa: CAQPGTGTYEQYF
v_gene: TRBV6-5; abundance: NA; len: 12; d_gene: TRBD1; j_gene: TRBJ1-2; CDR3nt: TGTGCCAGTTACCAGACAGGGCACGGCTACACCTTC; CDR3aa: CASYQTGHGYTF
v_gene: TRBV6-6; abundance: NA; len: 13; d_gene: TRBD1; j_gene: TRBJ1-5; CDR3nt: TGTGCCAGCAGTCAACAGGGGTATCAGCCCCAGCATTTT; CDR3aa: CASSQQGYQPQHF
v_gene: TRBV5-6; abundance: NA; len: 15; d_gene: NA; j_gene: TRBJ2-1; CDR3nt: TGTGCCAGCAGTATATTTCTCGACTGGAGCAATGAGCAGTTCTTC; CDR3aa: CASSIFLDWSNEQFF
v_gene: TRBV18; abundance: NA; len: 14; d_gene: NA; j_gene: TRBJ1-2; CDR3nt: TGTGCCAGCTCACCACGCCGGGGAGGCTATGGCTACACCTTC; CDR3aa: CASSPRRGGYGYTF
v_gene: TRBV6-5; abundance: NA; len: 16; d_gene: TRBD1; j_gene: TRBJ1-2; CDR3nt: TGTGCCAGCAGTTACTCCGAAATGAGACAGGGCTTCGGCTACACCTTC; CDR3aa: CASSYSEMRQGFGYTF
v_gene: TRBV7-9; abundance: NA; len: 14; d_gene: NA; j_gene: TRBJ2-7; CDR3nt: TGTGCCAGCAGCCCTCTAGAGCACCGCTACGAGCAGTACTTC; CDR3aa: CASSPLEHRYEQYF
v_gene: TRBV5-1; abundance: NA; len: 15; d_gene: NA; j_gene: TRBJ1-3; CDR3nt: TGCGCCAGCAGCCTTGACGGGAACTCTGGAAACACCATATATTTT; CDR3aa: CASSLDGNSGNTIYF
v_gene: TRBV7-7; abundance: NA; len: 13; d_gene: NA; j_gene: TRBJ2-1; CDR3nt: TGTGCCAGCAGCTTGGAGGAAGGCGGTGAGCAGTTCTTC; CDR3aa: CASSLEEGGEQFF